The 2 T cell receptor beta chains below all came from one sample that was sequenced in a study of CXCR3-negative and CXCR3-positive naive CD8 T cells. UMI-tagged TRB cDNA libraries were built via 5' RACE. TCRdb reprocessed the 5' RACE reads and stores each CDR3 protein as one record, lacking DNA. The table for this sample gives 45,000 to 55,000 distinct CDR3 sequences. Specimen: memory CD8+ T cells from blood. Every receptor here comes from a human donor in good health. Some clones in this sample may be carry-over from other donors' samples.

The rearrangement uses TRBV27 and TRBJ1-2. Germline-derived CDR1 and CDR2 are MNHEY and SMNVEV (reference sequence). CDR3 length: 16 residues. This chain's CDR3 is CASSPQWLLSDYGYTF.

The CDR3 is CASSFGPTSGSYEQYF. This rearrangement joins TRBV7-2 to TRBJ2-7; TCRdb's assignment of TRBD2 cannot be checked, as there is no DNA. The CDR3 spans 16 residues. Germline V gene sequence: CDR1 SGHTA, CDR2 FQGNSA. The entire variable domain, with the rest obtained from reference TRBV7-2 and TRBJ2-7, is as follows: GAGVSQSPSNKVTEKGKDVELRCDPISGHTALYWYRQSLGQGLEFLIYFQGNSAPDKSGLPSDRFSAERTGGSVSTLTIQRTQQEDSAVYLCASSFGPTSGSYEQYFGPGTRLTVT.